These T cell receptor beta chains were read from a single sample in a study of CD8+ T cells in alopecia areata. Only in-frame clones appear in the TCRdb table, and some are missing; sequencing was by immunoSEQ multiplex PCR. This table holds roughly 120,000 clones, 55% to 60% found once. This specimen consisted of CD4+ T cells sorted from blood, obtained at week 24, from a patient treated with tofacitinib. The receptors were gathered from a human donor with alopecia areata. CDR3s leave out the opening cysteine and the closing phenylalanine or tryptophan. Some rows mark clone size as missing; the rest say once, few, many or name a class of expanded clone.

V gene	clone size	J gene	CDR3 protein
TRBV11-3	NA	TRBJ2-1	ASSLEASSYNEQF
TRBV6-5	NA	TRBJ2-7	ASTRQGGSYEQY
TRBV7-2	NA	TRBJ2-6	ASSATGANVLT
TRBV2	NA	TRBJ2-1	ASRLLGGRLNEQF
TRBV29-1	NA	TRBJ2-2	SVGTSRPGELF
TRBV4-3	few	TRBJ1-1	ASSQDHLGGSAEAF
TRBV29-1	NA	TRBJ1-3	SVGSSGNTIY
TRBV29-1	NA	TRBJ2-4	SVERWTKNIQY
TRBV29-1	few	TRBJ2-5	SVEMGGGETQY
TRBV7-2	NA	TRBJ2-7	ASSLAGHEQY
TRBV7-2	few	TRBJ1-5	ASSPARTGSNQPQH
TRBV27	NA	TRBJ2-5	ASSSSGTGMSQY
TRBV30	NA	TRBJ1-3	AWSTGNTIY
TRBV7-9	NA	TRBJ2-7	ASSPRQGSYEQY
TRBV7-2	NA	TRBJ2-1	ASSLGGPYNEQF
TRBV5-1	NA	TRBJ1-1	ASSLASTGTEAF
TRBV29-1	NA	TRBJ1-1	SGRTGNEAF
TRBV23-1	NA	TRBJ2-7	ASPPYEQY
TRBV4-3	NA	TRBJ2-2	ASSQDRRGSGELF
TRBV5-6	few	TRBJ2-7	ASSLFREQY
TRBV5-6	NA	TRBJ1-5	ASSYGQGASNQPQH
TRBV9	NA	TRBJ2-5	ASSRGGLAGFQETQY
TRBV6-5	NA	TRBJ2-5	ASSSPGQETQY
TRBV30	NA	TRBJ2-2	AWSVQGELF